This is a list of T cell receptor beta chains from one sample in a study of blood T cell repertoires in COVID-19. Sequencing used immunoSEQ multiplex PCR; TCRdb keeps in-frame clones, though not all of them. The data hold 65,000 or so clones, with about 80% observed a single time. The specimen was peripheral blood. These receptors all come from a man aged 55 to 70 with acute or convalescent COVID-19. Both conserved end residues are part of each CDR3. D genes are given only for firm matches. The listing skips clone size in some rows; elsewhere it reads once, few, many or a size class.

size,J,V,D,DNA,CDR3
.,TRBJ2-1,TRBV11-3,.,TGTGCCAGCAGCCCCCGTATTGGGCCCTACAATGAGCAGTTCTTC,CASSPRIGPYNEQFF
.,TRBJ1-1,TRBV29-1,.,TGCAGCGTTGTGGGGGACATGGGTGAAGCTTTCTTT,CSVVGDMGEAFF
.,TRBJ2-5,TRBV9,TRBD1,TGTGCCAGCATCTTAGGGACAGGTACTGATAAGACCCAGTACTTC,CASILGTGTDKTQYF
.,TRBJ1-6,TRBV18,.,TGTGCCAGCTTCGGGGGGCAATATAATTCACCCCTCCACTTT,CASFGGQYNSPLHF
.,TRBJ2-6,TRBV29-1,.,TGCAGCGTTGAAGGAGGGGGAAATGGGGCCAACGTCCTGACTTTC,CSVEGGGNGANVLTF
.,TRBJ2-5,TRBV5-4,.,TGTGCCAGCAGCTTTAACGCGCGAGCTCAAGAGACCCAGTACTTC,CASSFNARAQETQYF
.,TRBJ1-5,TRBV2,.,TGTGCCAGCATGGGTAGGACACCCAATCAGCCCCAGCATTTT,CASMGRTPNQPQHF
.,TRBJ1-5,TRBV6-5,.,TGTGCCAGCAGTACTGGGAAAGGACACCAGCATTTT,CASSTGKGHQHF
few,TRBJ1-4,TRBV12-5,.,TGTGCTAGTGGTTTAAGAGGCGGTAATGAAAAACTGTTTTTT,CASGLRGGNEKLFF
.,TRBJ2-1,TRBV2,TRBD2,TGTGCCAGCAGCCCCGGGACTAGCGGTTCCAATGAGCAGTTCTTC,CASSPGTSGSNEQFF
.,TRBJ2-5,TRBV19,.,TGTGCCAGTAGTACGGGACTCTGGAGGGAGACCCAGTACTTC,CASSTGLWRETQYF
.,TRBJ2-4,TRBV6-2/TRBV6-3,.,TGTGCCAGCAGCCACCGGGAACCCAAAAACATTCAGTACTTC,CASSHREPKNIQYF
.,TRBJ2-3,TRBV5-1,TRBD2,TGCGCCTGCGGACTAGCGGGGGCAGATACGCAGTATTTT,CACGLAGADTQYF
.,TRBJ2-1,TRBV11-3,.,TGTGCCAGCAGCTTAGGGCCCTACAATGAGCAGTTCTTC,CASSLGPYNEQFF